Listed below are T cell receptor beta chains from one sample, sequenced in a study of blood T cell repertoires in COVID-19. Using immunoSEQ multiplex PCR, the repertoire was profiled, and TCRdb retains in-frame clones only, with some absent. The sample lists under 200,000 clones; 70% to 80% were seen once. The specimen sequenced was peripheral blood. The origin of the receptors is a woman in her forties with COVID-19, enrolled during active disease. Both conserved end residues are part of each CDR3. A D gene is named only where the DNA matches it firmly. Not all rows give a size; the values are once, few, many and, for expanded clones, a class.

size	V	D	J	CDR3	DNA
-	TRBV7-5	-	TRBJ1-5	CVRSSTLEEGGKPQHF	TGTGTCAGAAGCTCAACCCTCGAGGAGGGAGGCAAGCCCCAGCATTTT
few	TRBV3-1/TRBV3-2	TRBD1	TRBJ1-6	CASSQDVMTGQNSPLHF	TGTGCCAGCAGCCAAGATGTTATGACAGGGCAGAATTCACCCCTCCACTTT
-	TRBV9	-	TRBJ2-7	CASSENYGFYEQYF	TGTGCCAGCAGCGAAAACTATGGTTTCTACGAGCAGTACTTC
once	TRBV3-1/TRBV3-2	-	TRBJ2-7	CASSQDGSYEQYF	TGTGCCAGCAGCCAAGACGGGTCCTACGAGCAGTACTTC
once	TRBV18	TRBD2	TRBJ2-1	CASSPGREPHNEQFF	TGTGCCAGCTCACCAGGGCGGGAGCCCCACAATGAGCAGTTCTTC
-	TRBV5-4	TRBD2	TRBJ2-5	CAGLHGRGQETQYF	TGTGCCGGACTCCACGGGCGGGGGCAAGAGACCCAGTACTTC
once	TRBV3-1/TRBV3-2	-	TRBJ2-1	CASSQRGRASSYNEQFF	TGTGCCAGCAGCCAAAGGGGGAGGGCTTCTTCCTACAATGAGCAGTTCTTC
-	TRBV7-9	TRBD2	TRBJ2-5	CASSIRLAGKETQYF	TGTGCCAGCAGCATCAGACTAGCGGGCAAAGAGACCCAGTACTTC
-	TRBV5-4	TRBD2	TRBJ2-7	CASSPGTSASYEQYF	TGTGCCAGCAGCCCCGGGACTAGCGCCTCCTACGAGCAGTACTTC
-	TRBV30	TRBD2	TRBJ2-3	CAWTKPSSGDTQYF	TGTGCCTGGACCAAACCAAGTAGCGGGGATACGCAGTATTTT
-	TRBV6-5	TRBD1	TRBJ2-7	CASSYSKGQGYEQYF	TGTGCCAGCAGTTACTCGAAAGGACAGGGCTACGAGCAGTACTTC
once	TRBV19	TRBD2	TRBJ2-3	CASSIGGGGDTQYF	TGTGCCAGTAGTATTGGCGGGGGAGGAGATACGCAGTATTTT
-	TRBV11-2	TRBD1	TRBJ2-4	CASSSQPPTGLAKNIQYF	TGTGCCAGCAGCTCTCAGCCCCCGACAGGGCTAGCCAAAAACATTCAGTACTTC
-	TRBV7-9	-	TRBJ2-1	CTSSSPGEELANEQFF	TGTACCAGCAGCTCCCCGGGAGAGGAGCTTGCCAATGAGCAGTTCTTC
few	TRBV5-1	-	TRBJ1-2	CASSTQGTDGYTF	TGCGCCAGCAGCACCCAGGGTACGGATGGCTACACCTTC
-	TRBV5-4	-	TRBJ2-1	CASSSRLGDTDEQFF	TGTGCCAGCAGCTCCAGACTAGGAGACACGGATGAGCAGTTCTTC
once	TRBV19	TRBD1	TRBJ1-2	CASSIVGQDLNYGYTF	TGTGCCAGTAGTATTGTCGGACAGGACCTCAACTATGGCTACACCTTC
-	TRBV30	-	TRBJ1-1	CAWSVGFWEEAFF	TGTGCCTGGAGTGTTGGGTTTTGGGAGGAAGCTTTCTTT
-	TRBV9	TRBD1	TRBJ1-1	CASSPGQRNTEAFF	TGTGCCAGCAGCCCGGGACAGAGGAACACTGAAGCTTTCTTT
-	TRBV4-2	-	TRBJ2-7	CASSQEEGRSSLKF	TGTGCCAGCAGCCAAGAGGAGGGACGCAGCTCACTAAAGTTC
-	TRBV24-1	TRBD1	TRBJ1-1	CATSDPFSGQVVVVNTEAFF	TGTGCCACCAGTGACCCTTTCTCGGGACAGGTAGTTGTAGTGAACACTGAAGCTTTCTTT
-	TRBV3-1/TRBV3-2	TRBD1	TRBJ1-6	CASSKMTGGNSPLHF	TGTGCCAGCAGTAAGATGACAGGGGGGAATTCACCCCTCCACTTT
-	TRBV5-1	-	TRBJ2-3	CASSFTVTDTQYF	TGCGCCAGCAGCTTCACGGTCACAGATACGCAGTATTTT
once	TRBV2	TRBD1	TRBJ2-4	CASSEGQGVKNIQYF	TGTGCCAGCAGCGAAGGACAGGGGGTTAAAAACATTCAGTACTTC
-	TRBV9	TRBD1	TRBJ1-5	CASSLETGDSNQPQHF	TGTGCCAGCAGCCTCGAGACAGGGGACAGCAATCAGCCCCAGCATTTT
-	TRBV5-1	-	TRBJ2-6	CASSPGSSGANVLTF	TGCGCCAGCAGCCCCGGTTCGTCTGGGGCCAACGTCCTGACTTTC
few	TRBV21-1	-	TRBJ2-2	CASSASPGQENTGELFF	TGTGCCAGCAGCGCGTCACCGGGACAGGAGAACACCGGGGAGCTGTTTTTT
-	TRBV7-2	TRBD1	TRBJ1-2	CASSLDGAGGYGYTF	TGTGCCAGCAGCTTAGACGGGGCAGGGGGCTATGGCTACACCTTC
-	TRBV10-2	-	TRBJ2-7	CASSESGLMGRTYEQYF	TGCGCCAGCAGTGAGTCGGGGCTCATGGGCCGAACCTACGAGCAGTACTTC
-	TRBV4-2	-	TRBJ1-4	CASSQTGRGVEKLFF	TGTGCCAGCAGCCAAACGGGCAGGGGCGTTGAAAAACTGTTTTTT
-	TRBV27	-	TRBJ2-2	CASSLSAYTGELFF	TGTGCCAGCAGTTTATCGGCATACACCGGGGAGCTGTTTTTT
-	TRBV9	TRBD1	TRBJ1-2	CASSVDGRGDYGYTF	TGTGCCAGCAGCGTAGATGGCAGGGGGGACTATGGCTACACCTTC
-	TRBV6-5	TRBD2	TRBJ2-1	CASSYSGLAGGLEQFF	TGTGCCAGCAGTTACTCGGGTCTAGCGGGGGGATTGGAGCAGTTCTTC
-	TRBV2	-	TRBJ1-6	CASSDLSSRSPLHF	TGTGCCAGCAGTGATTTAAGTTCGCGGTCACCCCTCCACTTT
-	TRBV11-2	TRBD2	TRBJ2-5	CASSPWTSGGETQYF	TGTGCCAGCAGCCCTTGGACTAGCGGGGGAGAGACCCAGTACTTC
-	TRBV28	-	TRBJ2-7	CASSLLQYEQYF	TGTGCCAGCAGTTTATTACAGTACGAGCAGTACTTC
-	TRBV30	-	TRBJ2-3	CAWSVLGGGQDTQYF	TGTGCCTGGAGTGTACTGGGGGGAGGCCAAGATACGCAGTATTTT
-	TRBV27	-	TRBJ1-1	CASRLGGGSNTEAFF	TGTGCCAGCAGGCTGGGTGGGGGCTCTAACACTGAAGCTTTCTTT
-	TRBV9	-	TRBJ2-7	CASSVNPGPQYEQYF	TGTGCCAGCAGCGTAAACCCAGGGCCCCAATACGAGCAGTACTTC
few	TRBV29-1	-	TRBJ1-5	CSVAGNDNQPQHF	TGCAGCGTTGCAGGGAACGACAATCAGCCCCAGCATTTT
-	TRBV5-5	TRBD2	TRBJ2-7	CASSLAGAQERQYF	TGTGCCAGCAGCTTAGCGGGAGCCCAGGAGAGGCAGTACTTC
-	TRBV18	-	TRBJ1-1	CASSRRQEMGVAEAFF	TGTGCCAGCTCAAGGAGACAGGAGATGGGAGTCGCTGAAGCTTTCTTT
-	TRBV2	TRBD1	TRBJ2-7	CASSQDRGGYYEQYF	TGTGCCAGCAGTCAGGACAGGGGAGGATACTACGAGCAGTACTTC